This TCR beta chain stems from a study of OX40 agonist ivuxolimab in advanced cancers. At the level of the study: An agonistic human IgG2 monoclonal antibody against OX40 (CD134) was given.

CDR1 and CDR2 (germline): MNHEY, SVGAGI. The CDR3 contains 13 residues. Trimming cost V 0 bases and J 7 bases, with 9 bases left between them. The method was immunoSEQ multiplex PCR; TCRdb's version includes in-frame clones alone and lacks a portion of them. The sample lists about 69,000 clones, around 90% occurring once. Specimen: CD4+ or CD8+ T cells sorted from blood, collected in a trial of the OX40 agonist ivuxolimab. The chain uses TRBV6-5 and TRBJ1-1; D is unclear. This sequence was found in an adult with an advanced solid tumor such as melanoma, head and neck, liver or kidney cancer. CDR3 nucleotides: TGTGCCAGCAGTTACTCGTGGGCGGGTGAAGCTTTCTTT. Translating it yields CASSYSWAGEAFF.